These 8 T cell receptor beta chains share one sample of origin, sequenced in a study of glioma-infiltrating T cells after dendritic cell vaccination. Clones were read by immunoSEQ multiplex PCR, and TCRdb kept only the in-frame ones, dropping some. Of around 100,000 clones in the sample, around 83% were seen once. Time point given: after dendritic cell vaccination, including at tumor progression/relapse. This specimen consisted of blood, obtained after dendritic cell vaccination. The receptors stem from a human donor with glioblastoma.

The CDR3 protein is CASSLAGGRSYEQYF. The CDR3 coding sequence is TGTGCCAGCAGCTTAGCGGGGGGACGCTCCTACGAGCAGTACTTC. The genes are TRBV7-6 and TRBJ2-7; TRBD2 might be the D (6 bases). The germline V gene encodes CDR1 SGHVS and CDR2 FNYEAQ. The CDR3 loop spans 15 amino acids. With 0 bases removed from V and 0 bases from J, the gap between germline ends came to 9 bases.

The V and J genes are TRBV29-1 and TRBJ2-7, with 10 bases that match TRBD2. The CDR3 has 16 amino acids. V shed 2 bases and J 4 bases; nucleotides not matched to a gene: 11. CDR1 is SQVTM and CDR2 is ANQGSEA in the germline V gene. The CDR3, as DNA: TGCAGCGTTGAAATTGATGGGGTAGCGGGGGGTTACGAGCAGTACTTC. It encodes CSVEIDGVAGGYEQYF.

The CDR3 loop reads CASRRQAEFF. In nucleotides, the CDR3 is TGTGCCAGCAGAAGACAAGCCGAGTTCTTC. The rearrangement uses TRBV2 and TRBJ2-1; unclear D gene. The CDR3 totals 10 residues. The germline V gene encodes CDR1 SNHLY and CDR2 FYNNEI. Trimming pared 6 bases from V and 14 bases from J, leaving 11 bases between.

The genes are TRBV7-8 and TRBJ2-7; D possibly corresponds to TRBD2 (6 bases). The V and J ends lost 1 base and 3 bases respectively, with 10 bases between them. In germline, CDR1 is SGHVS, CDR2 FQNEAQ. This CDR3 comprises 14 residues. The CDR3 nucleotides read TGTGCCAGCAGCTTAGAGGGAGGTCTCTACGAGCAGTACTTC. This codes for CASSLEGGLYEQYF. Full variable domain (missing parts from reference TRBV7-8 and TRBJ2-7): GAGVSQSPRYKVAKRGQDVALRCDPISGHVSLFWYQQALGQGPEFLTYFQNEAQLDKSGLPSDRFFAERPEGSVSTLKIQRTQQEDSAVYLCASSLEGGLYEQYFGPGTRLTVT.

The chain has TRBV2 and TRBJ1-1, with D tentatively TRBD1 (6 bases). CDR1 is SNHLY, CDR2 FYNNEI, per germline. V was shortened by 4 bases and J by 10 bases, with 16 bases between the two germline ends. There are 13 residues in the CDR3. CDR3 protein: CASSGVKQGPAFF. The CDR3 coding sequence is TGTGCCAGCAGTGGGGTAAAACAGGGCCCAGCTTTCTTT.

V and J are TRBV4-3 and TRBJ2-7; 10 nucleotides match TRBD2. CDR1 and CDR2 from the germline V gene are LGHNA and YSLEER. The CDR3 totals 15 residues. J was trimmed by 6 bases and V by 3 bases; bases with no gene match: 8. DNA for the CDR3: TGCGCCAGCAGCCAGCTAGCGGGGGAATTCGTCGAGCAGTACTTC. As protein: CASSQLAGEFVEQYF.

This sequence joins TRBV5-4 and TRBJ1-2, with 9 positions matching TRBD1. Trimming took 5 bases from V and 3 from J; bases not matched to a gene: 8. This CDR3 has 15 residues. Germline V CDR1 and CDR2: SGHNT, YYREEE (reference sequence). DNA for the CDR3: TGTGCCAGCAGTTCTGGACAGGGGTCCCACTATGGCTACACCTTC. This codes for CASSSGQGSHYGYTF.

V and J are TRBV4-1 and TRBJ2-5; 9 bases align to TRBD2. Germline CDR1 is MGHRA and CDR2 is YSYEKL. The CDR3 consists of 17 residues. V was pared by 2 bases and J by 2 bases, with 9 bases of the junction left unmatched. The CDR3 nucleotides are TGCGCCAGCAGCCAACGATGGTCTAGCGGGGAGCAAGAGACCCAGTACTTC. Its translation: CASSQRWSSGEQETQYF.